These T cell receptor beta chains were read from a single sample in a study of cytomegalovirus exposure and HLA in healthy donors. TCRdb's copy holds only in-frame clones and misses some; the assay was immunoSEQ multiplex PCR. This sample has 110,000 to 150,000 clones, with 78% found just once. Material: PBMCs. These receptors originate from a male donor in good health and CMV-seronegative. CDR3s include the opening cysteine and the closing phenylalanine or tryptophan. D genes are given only for firm matches. Part of the rows lack a size; the others show once, few, many or a class for expanded clones.

v_call: TRBV5-4
clone_size: .
d_call: TRBD1
cdr3_length: 14
j_call: TRBJ1-2
cdr3_aa: CASSPRDRNYGYTF
cdr3_nt: TGTGCCAGCAGCCCCCGGGACAGAAACTATGGCTACACCTTC

v_call: TRBV5-4
clone_size: .
d_call: TRBD1
cdr3_length: 15
j_call: TRBJ1-6
cdr3_aa: CASSLGDRGGSPLHF
cdr3_nt: TGTGCCAGCAGCTTAGGAGACAGGGGAGGTTCACCCCTCCACTTT

v_call: TRBV18
clone_size: .
d_call: TRBD1
cdr3_length: 15
j_call: TRBJ2-7
cdr3_aa: CASSPPGQGSYEQYF
cdr3_nt: TGTGCCAGCTCACCACCGGGACAGGGGTCCTACGAGCAGTACTTC

v_call: TRBV19
clone_size: .
d_call: .
cdr3_length: 15
j_call: TRBJ2-3
cdr3_aa: CASSMTGVGTDTQYF
cdr3_nt: TGTGCCAGTAGTATGACGGGAGTGGGCACAGATACGCAGTATTTT

v_call: TRBV27
clone_size: once
d_call: TRBD2
cdr3_length: 14
j_call: TRBJ2-1
cdr3_aa: CASCILAGDDEQFF
cdr3_nt: TGTGCCAGCTGTATCCTAGCGGGAGACGATGAGCAGTTCTTC

v_call: TRBV5-1
clone_size: .
d_call: TRBD1
cdr3_length: 15
j_call: TRBJ1-5
cdr3_aa: CASSLDGTGYQPQHF
cdr3_nt: TGCGCCAGCAGCTTGGACGGGACAGGCTATCAGCCCCAGCATTTT

v_call: TRBV5-1
clone_size: .
d_call: .
cdr3_length: 13
j_call: TRBJ2-7
cdr3_aa: CASSYNEGGEQYF
cdr3_nt: TGCGCCAGCAGCTATAACGAGGGTGGCGAGCAGTACTTC

v_call: TRBV9
clone_size: .
d_call: .
cdr3_length: 14
j_call: TRBJ2-3
cdr3_aa: CASSVGAQGRVRNF
cdr3_nt: TGTGCCAGCAGCGTAGGAGCACAGGGTCGAGTAAGGAATTTT

v_call: TRBV25-1
clone_size: .
d_call: TRBD1
cdr3_length: 16
j_call: TRBJ1-1
cdr3_aa: CASSRGHPEVNTEAFF
cdr3_nt: TGTGCCAGCAGCAGGGGGCACCCGGAGGTGAACACTGAAGCTTTCTTT

v_call: TRBV9
clone_size: .
d_call: TRBD1
cdr3_length: 15
j_call: TRBJ1-1
cdr3_aa: CASSVGTDRGPEAFF
cdr3_nt: TGTGCCAGCAGCGTAGGAACCGACAGGGGCCCTGAAGCTTTCTTT

v_call: TRBV7-9
clone_size: once
d_call: .
cdr3_length: 12
j_call: TRBJ2-5
cdr3_aa: CASSLDPWPQYF
cdr3_nt: TGTGCCAGCAGCTTAGATCCTTGGCCCCAGTACTTC

v_call: TRBV18
clone_size: few
d_call: TRBD1
cdr3_length: 15
j_call: TRBJ1-5
cdr3_aa: CASSPFQGGNQPQHF
cdr3_nt: TGTGCCAGCTCACCATTCCAGGGGGGTAATCAGCCCCAGCATTTT

v_call: TRBV9
clone_size: .
d_call: TRBD2
cdr3_length: 14
j_call: TRBJ2-1
cdr3_aa: CASSVTSGGVEQFF
cdr3_nt: TGTGCCAGCAGCGTGACTAGCGGGGGGGTTGAGCAGTTCTTC

v_call: TRBV18
clone_size: .
d_call: .
cdr3_length: 13
j_call: TRBJ1-1
cdr3_aa: CASSPGEAPEAFF
cdr3_nt: TGTGCCAGCTCACCGGGGGAGGCCCCTGAAGCTTTCTTT

v_call: TRBV15
clone_size: .
d_call: TRBD1
cdr3_length: 13
j_call: TRBJ1-2
cdr3_aa: CATSRGQGLGYTF
cdr3_nt: TGTGCCACCAGCAGAGGACAGGGCCTAGGCTACACCTTC

v_call: TRBV18
clone_size: .
d_call: TRBD2
cdr3_length: 17
j_call: TRBJ2-3
cdr3_aa: CASSPPSGLASTDTQYF
cdr3_nt: TGTGCCAGCTCACCTCCGTCGGGACTAGCGAGCACAGATACGCAGTATTTT

v_call: TRBV2
clone_size: .
d_call: TRBD1
cdr3_length: 15
j_call: TRBJ2-3
cdr3_aa: CASRPGTGVTDTQYF
cdr3_nt: TGTGCCAGCAGGCCCGGGACAGGGGTCACAGATACGCAGTATTTT

v_call: TRBV9
clone_size: once
d_call: TRBD2
cdr3_length: 16
j_call: TRBJ2-1
cdr3_aa: CASSVPGGFGGNEQFF
cdr3_nt: TGTGCCAGCAGCGTACCGGGAGGGTTCGGGGGGAATGAGCAGTTCTTC

v_call: TRBV7-9
clone_size: .
d_call: TRBD1
cdr3_length: 12
j_call: TRBJ2-1
cdr3_aa: CASSLGDRGSFF
cdr3_nt: TGTGCCAGCAGCTTAGGGGACAGGGGCTCGTTCTTC

v_call: TRBV7-9
clone_size: .
d_call: .
cdr3_length: 16
j_call: TRBJ2-7
cdr3_aa: CASSSRDTSTGYEQYF
cdr3_nt: TGTGCCAGCAGCTCACGGGACACCTCTACCGGCTACGAGCAGTACTTC